The clone carrying this T cell receptor (beta chain) has ten or more counts. Antigen specificity is unknown. The source of the sample is a study of T cells in Graves' hyperthyroidism and ophthalmopathy. Whole-study results and caveats: A 13 V-J model separated ophthalmopathy from stable hyperthyroidism.

The V gene's germline CDR1 is DFQATT and CDR2 SNEGSKA (reference sequence). The CDR3 extends over 10 amino acids. The ends were cut back, 5 bases at V and 5 bases at J, with 6 bases in the middle. Regions amplified from RNA transcripts were the TCR beta CDR3 regions. HTBI primers were the set used in a first-round RT-PCR of the TCR CDR3. Each CDR3 protein is one row after TCRdb ran MiXCR on the multiplex PCR reads. This table holds some 490,000 distinct CDR3 sequences, roughly 15% found once. The chain has TRBV20-1 and TRBJ2-5, with D possibly matching TRBD1 (6 bases). This clonotype originated in a woman younger than 45 with Graves' ophthalmopathy. Sequenced: blood. The CDR3 spells CSAQGETQYF. CDR3 sequence (DNA): TGCAGTGCTCAGGGGGAGACCCAGTACTTC.